Shown below are 20 T cell receptor beta chains from a single sample sequenced in a study of T cells in localized non-small cell lung cancer (dated by TCRdb to 2020 to 2021). Library generation was performed with the immunoSEQ multiplex PCR assay. TCRdb carries this immuneACCESS record with in-frame sequences only. Its versions omit some clonotypes, under half of them owing to an unresolved V gene in the studies checked, with the rest unexplained. The sample yields over 30,000 clones; over 75% were counted once. The ten biggest clones cover roughly 2.5% of the sample. Sample: peripheral blood, taken before any cancer treatment. All receptors come from a woman between 35 and 70 years old with stage I lung adenocarcinoma.

The chain links TRBV27 to TRBJ2-7; tentatively, D is TRBD1 (5 bases). V was clipped by 8 bases and J by 1 base, with 15 bases between them. Germline values: CDR1 MNHEY, CDR2 SMNVEV (reference sequence). The CDR3 contains 14 residues. CDR3 bases: TGTGCCAGCCACAGGTTACCCTTTTCCTACGAGCAGTACTTC. It encodes CASHRLPFSYEQYF.

This clone was seen once. The V call is TRBV7-2, the J call TRBJ2-7, with a tentative D call TRBD1 (6 bases). V shed 4 bases and J shed 7 bases, with 11 bases lying between them. This CDR3 region has 12 residues. Germline loops: CDR1 SGHTA, CDR2 FQGNSA. Here the CDR3 DNA reads TGTGCCAGCAGCTCCCAGGGGCGGGAGCAGTACTTC. Encoded protein: CASSSQGREQYF.

The chain uses TRBV28 and TRBJ2-5; maybe TRBD2 (5 bases). From germline, CDR1 is MDHEN and CDR2 SYDVKM. The CDR3 has 15 residues. Trimming stripped 1 base from V and 1 base from J, with 10 bases between. The CDR3 region is CASSLSGSGQETQYF. For the CDR3, the DNA is TGTGCCAGCAGTTTATCGGGGAGTGGCCAAGAGACCCAGTACTTC.

The rearrangement links TRBV29-1 to TRBJ2-7; 8 positions match TRBD1. The J segment lost 0 bases and the V segment lost 0 bases, leaving 7 bases of the junction unmatched. Germline V CDR1 and CDR2: SQVTM, ANQGSEA. The CDR3 sequence is 16 residues long. This CDR3 reads CSVEDLGQEDSYEQYF. Written as DNA, the CDR3 is TGCAGCGTTGAAGATCTGGGACAGGAAGACTCCTACGAGCAGTACTTC.

The gene calls are TRBV9 and TRBJ2-5, with D perhaps matching TRBD1 or TRBD2 (5 bases each). Germline CDR1 reads SGDLS; CDR2 reads YYNGEE. The CDR3 runs to 13 residues. Trimming removed 2 bases at V and 3 bases at J, with 8 bases between. The CDR3 loop is CASSVGPKETQYF. CDR3 DNA sequence: TGTGCCAGCAGCGTGGGACCCAAAGAGACCCAGTACTTC.

The chain carries TRBV7-9 and TRBJ2-2; D may be TRBD2 (5 bases). V dropped 5 bases and J dropped 3 bases, with 13 bases sitting between them. Germline V gene data show CDR1 as SEHNR and CDR2 as FQNEAQ (reference sequence). The CDR3 spans 15 residues. CDR3 sequence: CASSVSKRDTGELFF. In DNA, the CDR3 is TGTGCCAGCAGCGTTAGTAAGAGGGACACCGGGGAGCTGTTTTTT.

The chain employs TRBV7-9 and TRBJ2-5; TRBD2 is a possible D gene (6 bases). The V gene's germline CDR1 is SEHNR and CDR2 FQNEAQ (reference sequence). The length of the CDR3 is 17 residues. The germline V and J ends were trimmed by 0 bases and 5 bases, with 19 bases remaining between them. The CDR3, as DNA: TGTGCCAGCAGCTTAGCTGGGATCGGGGGAGCTGGGGAGACCCAGTACTTC. It translates to CASSLAGIGGAGETQYF. Full variable domain (outside the CDR3, taken from reference TRBV7-9 and TRBJ2-5): DTGVSQNPRHKITKRGQNVTFRCDPISEHNRLYWYRQTLGQGPEFLTYFQNEAQLEKSRLLSDRFSAERPKGSFSTLEIQRTEQGDSAMYLCASSLAGIGGAGETQYFGPGTRLLVL.

V gene TRBV19 combines with J gene TRBJ2-3; 10 bases are shared with TRBD2. In germline, CDR1 is LNHDA, CDR2 SQIVND (reference sequence). J lost 10 bases, V lost 5 bases, and 6 bases had no gene match. This CDR3 is built from 13 residues. In DNA form, the CDR3 reads TGTGCCAGTAGTCAGAGCGGGAGGGCCCCGCAGTATTTT. It translates to CASSQSGRAPQYF.

The V gene is TRBV5-4, the J gene TRBJ1-5, with D possibly TRBD1 on 5 matching bases. Looked up from germline, CDR1 is SGHNT and CDR2 is YYREEE (reference sequence). V gave up 0 bases and J gave up 3 bases, with 7 bases separating them. The CDR3 has 14 amino acids. CDR3 sequence: CASSLGGDNQPQHF. The CDR3 DNA is TGTGCCAGCAGCTTGGGGGGGGACAATCAGCCCCAGCATTTT.

This clone was observed once. The genes are TRBV7-9 and TRBJ2-2; D gene ambiguous. The CDR3 runs 15 residues. Per germline, CDR1 SEHNR and CDR2 FQNEAQ (reference sequence). V lost 4 bases and J 3 bases, leaving 12 bases between the germline ends. As DNA, the CDR3 is TGTGCCAGCAGCTCGACCGAAAGATACACCGGGGAGCTGTTTTTT. It encodes CASSSTERYTGELFF.

This clone was detected once. The chain employs TRBV6-5 and TRBJ2-1; 14 nucleotides match TRBD2. Trimming removed 6 bases from V and 6 bases from J; junction bases left unmatched: 4. Looked up from germline, CDR1 is MNHEY and CDR2 is SVGAGI. This CDR3 is 15 amino acids long. CDR3 sequence reads: CASSLGLAGVNEQFF. The CDR3 DNA follows: TGTGCCAGCAGCTTGGGACTAGCGGGAGTCAATGAGCAGTTCTTC.

This clone was observed once. This rearrangement joins TRBV5-4 to TRBJ2-2, with 11 nucleotides matching TRBD2. CDR3 length: 16 amino acids. J was trimmed by 1 base and V by 4 bases; bases with no gene match: 3. From germline, CDR1 is SGHNT and CDR2 YYREEE (reference sequence). CDR3 DNA sequence: TGTGCCAGCAGCGCGGGACTAGCGGAGAACACCGGGGAGCTGTTTTTT. It yields the protein CASSAGLAENTGELFF.

The rearrangement joins TRBV9 to TRBJ1-4, with D maybe TRBD1 (6 bases). This CDR3 has 14 amino acids. Between the trimmed V and J ends, which lost 4 bases and 3 bases, there was a span of 10 bases. CDR1 SGDLS and CDR2 YYNGEE come from the germline V gene. CDR3 loop: CASSSGVANEKLFF. DNA of the CDR3: TGTGCCAGCAGCTCAGGGGTAGCTAATGAAAAACTGTTTTTT. Drawing the rest from reference TRBV9 and TRBJ1-4, the complete variable domain is DSGVTQTPKHLITATGQRVTLRCSPRSGDLSVYWYQQSLDQGLQFLIQYYNGEERAKGNILERFSAQQFPDLHSELNLSSLELGDSALYFCASSSGVANEKLFFGSGTQLSVL.

V usage is TRBV5-1 and J usage is TRBJ1-6, with D possibly TRBD1 on 5 matching bases. Trimming took off 4 bases at V and 5 bases at J, with 16 bases between the two ends. Germline assignment: CDR1 SGHRS and CDR2 YFSETQ. CDR3 length: 16 amino acids. In DNA, the CDR3 is TGCGCCAGCAGCCCGGAGGGGTCACCTAATAATTCACCCCTCCACTTT. It specifies CASSPEGSPNNSPLHF. The complete variable domain, with remaining parts taken from reference TRBV5-1 and TRBJ1-6, reads KAGVTQTPRYLIKTRGQQVTLSCSPISGHRSVSWYQQTPGQGLQFLFEYFSETQRNKGNFPGRFSGRQFSNSRSEMNVSTLELGDSALYLCASSPEGSPNNSPLHFGNGTRLTVT.

The chain combines TRBV5-1 with TRBJ2-7, with 9 bases identical to TRBD2. Trimming at V came to 3 bases and at J to 3 bases, leaving 13 bases not matched to a gene. This CDR3 is built from 17 residues. Germline assignment: CDR1 SGHRS and CDR2 YFSETQ. This CDR3 is CASSWGLAGAIVYEQYF. DNA of the CDR3: TGCGCCAGCAGCTGGGGGTTAGCGGGAGCTATAGTCTACGAGCAGTACTTC.

The rearrangement links TRBV11-1 to TRBJ2-1; 13 bases align to TRBD2. The V gene's germline CDR1 is SGHAT and CDR2 FQDESV (reference sequence). The V segment lost 5 bases and the J segment 6 bases; nucleotides outside the gene matches: 10. The CDR3 contains 17 residues. The CDR3 nucleotides are TGTGCCAGCAGCAGAAGGAGACGGACTAGCGGGGGCAATGAGCAGTTCTTC. This sequence encodes CASSRRRRTSGGNEQFF.

V is TRBV7-2 and J is TRBJ2-7; D remains unclear. Germline V gives CDR1 SGHTA, CDR2 FQGNSA. The V gene lost 5 bases and the J gene lost 2 bases, with 13 bases spanning the gap. This CDR3 is built from 14 residues. CDR3 sequence reads: CASSGSHGPYEQYF. The CDR3 DNA reads TGTGCCAGCAGCGGAAGCCACGGACCCTACGAGCAGTACTTC.

The chain combines TRBV7-8 with TRBJ2-7; 11 positions agree with TRBD2. CDR3 length: 15 residues. Germline assignment: CDR1 SGHVS and CDR2 FQNEAQ. Losses at the gene ends were 2 bases for V and 6 bases for J; bases not matched to a gene: 6. The CDR3: CASSLRTSGSLEQYF. CDR3 bases: TGTGCCAGCAGCTTACGAACTAGCGGGAGTCTCGAGCAGTACTTC.

The chain uses TRBV29-1 and TRBJ2-2; 8 bases match TRBD1. CDR1 is SQVTM and CDR2 is ANQGSEA in the germline V gene. The CDR3 has 15 residues. The J segment lost 7 bases and the V segment lost 3 bases, leaving 10 bases of the junction unmatched. The CDR3 loop is CSVDNGQGVGGELFF. Here the CDR3 DNA reads TGCAGCGTTGACAATGGACAGGGCGTCGGCGGGGAGCTGTTTTTT.

The J gene is TRBJ2-3, the V gene TRBV13; 13 bases match TRBD2. The CDR3 loop spans 17 amino acids. The junction had 11 bases not matched to a gene; V was cut back by 7 bases and J by 4 bases. The germline gives CDR1 PRHDT, CDR2 FYEKMQ (reference sequence). CDR3 nucleotides: TGTGCCAGCACCCCCACCGGGACTAGCGGGATGGCAGATACGCAGTATTTT. Encoded protein: CASTPTGTSGMADTQYF.